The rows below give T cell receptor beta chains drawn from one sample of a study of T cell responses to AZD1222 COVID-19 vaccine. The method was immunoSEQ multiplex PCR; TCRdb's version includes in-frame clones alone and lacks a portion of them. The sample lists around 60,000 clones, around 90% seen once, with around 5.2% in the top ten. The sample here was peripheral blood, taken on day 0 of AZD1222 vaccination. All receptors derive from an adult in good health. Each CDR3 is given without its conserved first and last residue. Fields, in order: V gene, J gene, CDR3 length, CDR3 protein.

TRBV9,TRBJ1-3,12,ASSVEDRGNTIY
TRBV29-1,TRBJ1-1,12,SVERDSTNTEAF
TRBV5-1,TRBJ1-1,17,ASSLWPSGATGGFAEAF
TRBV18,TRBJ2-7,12,ASSEKATPYEQY
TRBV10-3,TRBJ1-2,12,AISGAKASRGYT
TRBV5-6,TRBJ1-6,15,ASSLWDVARTGSPLH
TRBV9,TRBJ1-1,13,ASSPSSPPNTEAF
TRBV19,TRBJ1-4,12,ASSIDRADEKLF
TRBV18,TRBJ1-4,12,ASSPGQGNEKLF
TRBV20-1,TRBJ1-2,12,SASSGQPGGGYT
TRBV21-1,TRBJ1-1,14,ASSPPREGKDTEAF
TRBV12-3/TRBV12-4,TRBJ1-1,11,ASIMDRNTEAF
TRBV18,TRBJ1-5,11,ASSPDFNQPQH
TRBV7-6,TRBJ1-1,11,ASSLQVNTEAF
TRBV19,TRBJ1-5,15,ASSIPIQGFSNQPQH
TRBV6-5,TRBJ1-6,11,ASHRVRNSPLH
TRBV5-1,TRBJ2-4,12,ASSLRQGANIQY
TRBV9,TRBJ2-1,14,ASSTDPRSSYNEQF
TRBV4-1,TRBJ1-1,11,ASSQVINTEAF
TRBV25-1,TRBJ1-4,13,ASRTGVRDNEKLF
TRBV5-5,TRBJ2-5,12,ASSLLRGRETQY
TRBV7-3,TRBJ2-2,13,ASSPHTSYTGELF
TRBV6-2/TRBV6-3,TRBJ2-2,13,ASSYSGTNTGELF
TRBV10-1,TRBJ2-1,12,ASSDGTVYNEQF
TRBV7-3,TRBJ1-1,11,ASSLRREEKAF
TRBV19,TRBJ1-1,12,ASSIGDRVTEAF
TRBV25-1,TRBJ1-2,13,ASSVGTGGGYGYT
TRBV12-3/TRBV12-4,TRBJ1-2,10,ASSPGRFGYT
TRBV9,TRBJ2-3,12,ASSVSQATDTQY
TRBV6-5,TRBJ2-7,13,ASSYGRSFSYEQY
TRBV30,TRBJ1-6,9,AWSGNSPLH
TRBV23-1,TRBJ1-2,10,ASSRRNYGYT
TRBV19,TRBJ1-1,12,ASSIWGFRSEAF
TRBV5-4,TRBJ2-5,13,ASRGTSGGQETQY
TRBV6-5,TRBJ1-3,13,ASSTELFSGNTIY
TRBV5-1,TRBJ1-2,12,ASSLVAPNYGYT
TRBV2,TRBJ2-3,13,ASSEFPGGTDTQY
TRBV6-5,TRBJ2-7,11,ASEGASTYEQY
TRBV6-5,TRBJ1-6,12,ASADRGDNSPLH
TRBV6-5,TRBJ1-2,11,ASSLRGPDGYT
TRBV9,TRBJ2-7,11,ASSVLPGGRQY
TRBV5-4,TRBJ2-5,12,ASSLGLALETQY
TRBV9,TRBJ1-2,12,ASSVGTANYGYT